This TCR beta chain came from a study of blood T cell repertoires in COVID-19. Study-wide background: Acute-phase and convalescent COVID-19 samples originated in the United States, Italy and Spain. PBMCs, B-cell-depleted T cells, or T cells were the source of the cDNA or gDNA that made up the material.

Assay: immunoSEQ multiplex PCR; the TCRdb copy retains only in-frame clones and omits some. The table records about 380,000 clones, 81% of them present only once. The germline gives CDR1 SEHNR, CDR2 FQNEAQ (reference sequence). This CDR3 has 15 residues. Trimming removed 1 base from V and 3 bases from J, with 12 bases in between. Sequences were obtained from peripheral blood. The TCR originated in a human donor with acute or convalescent COVID-19. The donor label of this sample is uncertain. The chain has TRBV7-9 and TRBJ2-5; TRBD1 might be the D (5 bases). CDR3 DNA: TGTGCCAGCAGCTTAGGGTGGGCAGGGAAAGAGACCCAGTACTTC. Amino acids: CASSLGWAGKETQYF.